This paragraph reports one TCR beta chain. This clonotype was seen only a few times. This receptor's antigen is unknown. Per-base quality was not reported, and no clone a single base away is much larger than it. Ficoll-Paque density gradient centrifugation was the method used to isolate PBMCs. For sequencing, an Illumina NovaSeq 6000 was employed. TCRalpha and TCRbeta cDNA libraries were constructed by 5'RACE with constant-segment primers, with sample barcodes and unique molecular identifiers being introduced. Trizol reagent was used to extract RNA from every sample. The libraries were amplified in two PCR steps, and the second step added a second sample barcode and Illumina TruSeq adapters. Sequencing of the libraries was done on an Illumina NovaSeq, producing 2 x 150 bp paired-end reads. In the authors' own workflow: Demultiplexing of reads and collapsing into UMI-guided consensus sequences were performed with migec v1.2.7. Using mixcr v2.1.11, the UMI consensuses were aligned to TRA and TRB V and J templates and assembled into clonotypes. A clonotype was counted as expanded or contracted only if both edgeR and NoisET called the change significant, with noise models trained on biological replicates. For edgeR calls, a false discovery rate-adjusted p below 0.01 and a log2 fold-change threshold of 1 were applied. PCA with hierarchical clustering of max-normalized trajectories of the 1000 most abundant clonotypes was used as exploratory dynamics analysis. The CD4 or CD8 phenotype of responding clones was assigned using the separately sequenced CD4+ and CD8+ repertoires. The raw public data were reprocessed by TCRdb itself: fastp quality trimming at Q25, MiXCR clonotype calling, in-frame beta chains only. Entries that share a CDR3 protein sequence are merged under the most common genes and DNA. TCRdb, not the original authors, processed these V and J calls. The sample table holds nearly 110,000 distinct CDR3 sequences, of which about 18% were seen once. The ten biggest clones cover approximately 28% of the sample.

These data are taken from a study of T-cell memory formation after mild COVID-19 (TCRdb year 2021). Study-level background: TCR sequence clusters from the two donors were largely donor specific. In two donors, T-cell clones that expanded and contracted after mild COVID-19 were followed by sequencing TCRalpha and TCRbeta repertoires longitudinally. Two young, previously healthy adult volunteers, one female and one male, were included in the cohort.

Germline trimming amounts to 8 bases on V and 4 bases on J, with 10 as the count of junction bases outside the gene matches. Including the terminal cysteine and phenylalanine, the CDR3 comprises 15 residues. The DNA shown is the 45-base CDR3, in frame from base 1. CDR1 and CDR2 were assigned from the germline V gene as LGHNA and YSLEER. Points the paper makes about the study in general: SARS-CoV-2 specificity was not confirmed for the second-wave clones peaking on day 37. The study included only two mild cases, and larger cohorts that include severe cases with pre-infection samples were judged to be necessary. Contracting CD4+ clones appeared mostly in the CM and EM memory subsets, whereas CD8+ clones were enriched in EMRA. Some responding clones were found in pre-infection memory, which suggests that pre-existing cross-reactive memory T cells took part in the SARS-CoV-2 response. Balanced CD4/CD8 phenotypes were observed for clones contracting from day 15 to 85, whereas a bias towards CD4+ was observed for a second wave of clones expanding from day 15 to 37.

This TCR was sampled from an adult woman who had mild COVID-19 (a few samples of this study predate the infection). The sample titles of this study are shuffled in the database, so cell type and time point are left out; the donor was told from shared clones. Sequenced: PBMCs or a T cell subset sorted from them (not recorded which). The chain joins TRBV4-3 to TRBJ2-1, and TRBD1 aligns with 8 junction nucleotides. CDR3 loop: CASCLGDRIYNEQFF. The DNA reads TGCGCCAGCTGCCTAGGGGACAGGATTTACAATGAGCAGTTCTTC.